These 2 T cell receptor beta chains came from one sample sequenced in a study of vaccination and CD4 T cells after COVID-19. Scientists ran DNA taken from cultured CD4+ T cells through the Oncomine TCR Beta short-read assay for sequencing. In TCRdb, the PCR reads were re-called with MiXCR into one record per CDR3 protein. In the table there are 20,000 to 25,000 distinct CDR3 sequences, around 68% of which are singletons. Stated treatment: roughly 10-day PBMC culture with coronavirus spike peptide pools or control peptides (ViraFEST assay). These receptors lack a known antigen. The material sequenced was CD4+ T cells from blood, cultured in vitro, taken before SARS-CoV-2 vaccination. The receptors derive from a human donor who received a COVID-19 vaccine.

V is TRBV2 and J is TRBJ2-5; 8 positions agree with TRBD2. CDR3 length: 13 residues. Trimming took 7 bases from V and 4 from J; bases not matched to a gene: 5. The V gene's germline CDR1 is SNHLY and CDR2 FYNNEI. The CDR3 spells CASTGGQLETQYF. The CDR3 region has the DNA TGTGCCAGCACGGGGGGGCAGTTAGAGACCCAGTACTTC.

The gene calls are TRBV10-3 and TRBJ1-6, with a possible D match to TRBD1 (6 bases). Trimming shortened V by 6 bases and J by 7 bases, and 19 bases separated the two germline ends. Germline V gene lookup returns CDR1 ENHRY and CDR2 SYGVKD. The CDR3 is 16 residues long. The CDR3 coding sequence is TGTGCCATCAGACCCACACAGGGACCCAAAAATTCACCCCTCCACTTT. Residues: CAIRPTQGPKNSPLHF.